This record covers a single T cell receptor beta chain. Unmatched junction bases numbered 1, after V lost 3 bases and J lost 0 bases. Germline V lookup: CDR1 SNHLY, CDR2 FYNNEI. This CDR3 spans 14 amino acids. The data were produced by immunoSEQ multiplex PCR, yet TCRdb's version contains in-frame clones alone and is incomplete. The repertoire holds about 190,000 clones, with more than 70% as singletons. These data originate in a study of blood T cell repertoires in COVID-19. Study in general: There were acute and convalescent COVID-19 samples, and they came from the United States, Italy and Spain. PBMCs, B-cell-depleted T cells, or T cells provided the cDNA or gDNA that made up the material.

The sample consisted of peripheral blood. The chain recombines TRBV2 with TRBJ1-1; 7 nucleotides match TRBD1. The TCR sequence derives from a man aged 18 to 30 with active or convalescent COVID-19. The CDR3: CASSDGTVNTEAFF. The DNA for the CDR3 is TGTGCCAGCAGTGATGGGACAGTGAACACTGAAGCTTTCTTT.